These 6 T cell receptor beta chains were all obtained from the same sample, sequenced in a study of tumour-infiltrating T cells in Burkitt lymphoma. TCRdb's copy holds only in-frame clones and misses some; the assay was immunoSEQ multiplex PCR. The profile shows approximately 46,000 clones, less than 35% of them singletons. Sequences were obtained from tumor tissue. These TCRs come from a human donor with Burkitt lymphoma.

The rearrangement links TRBV30 to TRBJ1-2; D might be TRBD1 (5 bases). Trimming removed 8 bases at V and 6 bases at J, with 19 bases between. The germline gives CDR1 GTSNPN, CDR2 SVGIG (reference sequence). This CDR3 is 13 amino acids long. CDR3 sequence reads: CARGRGRDNGYTF. CDR3 in DNA: TGTGCCCGGGGACGTGGCAGGGATAATGGCTACACCTTC.

The chain carries TRBV5-1 and TRBJ2-3; 11 positions agree with TRBD2. CDR3 length: 15 residues. Trimming at V came to 4 bases and at J to 2 bases, leaving 3 bases not matched to a gene. CDR1 and CDR2 from the germline V gene are SGHRS and YFSETQ. The CDR3 reads CASSPGLAATDTQYF. The CDR3 DNA is TGCGCCAGCAGCCCGGGACTAGCGGCCACAGATACGCAGTATTTT. Full variable domain (missing parts from reference TRBV5-1 and TRBJ2-3): KAGVTQTPRYLIKTRGQQVTLSCSPISGHRSVSWYQQTPGQGLQFLFEYFSETQRNKGNFPGRFSGRQFSNSRSEMNVSTLELGDSALYLCASSPGLAATDTQYFGPGTRLTVL.

V and J are TRBV4-2 and TRBJ2-3, with 8 bases aligning to TRBD2. This CDR3 has 17 amino acids. V was clipped by 1 base and J by 5 bases; unmatched bases: 11. Germline V gene lookup returns CDR1 LGHNA and CDR2 YNFKEQ. CDR3 DNA: TGTGCCAGCAGCCAAGTTTCGCGCGGGGGGCGGGGAGATACGCAGTATTTT. Translation: CASSQVSRGGRGDTQYF.

This clone was counted between two and nine times. This chain links TRBV6-5 with TRBJ1-2, with D maybe TRBD1 (5 bases). The CDR3 length is 15 residues. Trimming took 6 bases from V and 1 from J, leaving 15 bases between them. Looked up from germline, CDR1 is MNHEY and CDR2 is SVGAGI. CDR3 loop: CASSYRDGFNYGYTF. The CDR3 region has the DNA TGTGCCAGCAGCTATAGGGACGGCTTTAACTATGGCTACACCTTC.

The chain combines TRBV4-3 with TRBJ2-3; the match to TRBD2 covers 7 bases. The V and J ends lost 1 base and 3 bases, in that order; junction bases with no gene match: 13. Germline V gives CDR1 LGHNA, CDR2 YSLEER. The length of the CDR3 is 18 residues. CDR3 DNA sequence: TGCGCCAGCAGCCAAGGTCAGCGGGGATTCGGAGGGACAGATACGCAGTATTTT. This translates into CASSQGQRGFGGTDTQYF.

This clone was counted between two and nine times. The J gene is TRBJ1-1, the V gene TRBV19; 9 nucleotides agree with TRBD1. The J segment lost 6 bases and the V segment lost 8 bases, leaving 10 bases of the junction unmatched. The CDR3 sequence is 14 residues long. Germline assignment: CDR1 LNHDA and CDR2 SQIVND (reference sequence). The CDR3 is CASCKDRGRPEAFF. The CDR3 DNA reads as TGTGCCAGTTGTAAGGACAGGGGTCGGCCTGAAGCTTTCTTT.